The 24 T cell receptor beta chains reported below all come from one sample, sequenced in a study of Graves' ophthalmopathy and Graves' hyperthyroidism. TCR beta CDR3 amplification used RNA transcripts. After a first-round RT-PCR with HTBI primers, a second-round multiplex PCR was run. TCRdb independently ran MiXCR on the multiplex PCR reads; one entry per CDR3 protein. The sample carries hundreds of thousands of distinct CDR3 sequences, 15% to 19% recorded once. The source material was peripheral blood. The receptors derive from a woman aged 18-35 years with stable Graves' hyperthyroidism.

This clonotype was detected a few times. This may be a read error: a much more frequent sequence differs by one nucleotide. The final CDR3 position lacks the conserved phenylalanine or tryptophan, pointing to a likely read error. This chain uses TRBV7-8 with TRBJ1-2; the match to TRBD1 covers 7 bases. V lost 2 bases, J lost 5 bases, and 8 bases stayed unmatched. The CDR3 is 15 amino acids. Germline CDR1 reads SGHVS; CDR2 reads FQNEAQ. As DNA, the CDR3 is TGTGCCAGCAGCTTACAACCGGGACAGTCATATGGCTACACCCTC. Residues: CASSLQPGQSYGYTL.

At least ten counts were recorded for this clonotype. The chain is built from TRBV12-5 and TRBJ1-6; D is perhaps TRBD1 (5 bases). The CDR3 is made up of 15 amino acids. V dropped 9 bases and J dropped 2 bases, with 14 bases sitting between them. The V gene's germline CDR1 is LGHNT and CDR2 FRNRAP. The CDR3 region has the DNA TGTGCTAGCGGCCCCGGGACGACCTATAATTCACCCCTCCACTTT. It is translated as CASGPGTTYNSPLHF.

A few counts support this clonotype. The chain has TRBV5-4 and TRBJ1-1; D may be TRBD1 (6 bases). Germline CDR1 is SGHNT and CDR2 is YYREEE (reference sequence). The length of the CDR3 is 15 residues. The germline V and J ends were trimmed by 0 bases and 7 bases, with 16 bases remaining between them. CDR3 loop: CASSLDLGGDGEAFF. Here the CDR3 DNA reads TGTGCCAGCAGCTTGGATTTGGGGGGCGACGGTGAAGCTTTCTTT.

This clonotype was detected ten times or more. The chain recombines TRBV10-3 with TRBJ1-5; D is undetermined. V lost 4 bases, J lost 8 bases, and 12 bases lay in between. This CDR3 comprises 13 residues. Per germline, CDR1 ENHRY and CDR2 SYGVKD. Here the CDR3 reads CAISATGAEPQHF. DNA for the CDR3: TGTGCCATCAGTGCGACGGGTGCGGAGCCCCAGCATTTT.

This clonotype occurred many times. This CDR3 is CASSPQGGRNQPQHF. Here the CDR3 DNA reads TGTGCCAGCAGTCCCCAGGGTGGGCGCAATCAGCCCCAGCATTTT. This chain joins TRBV12-3 or TRBV12-4 and TRBJ1-5, with D perhaps TRBD1 (5 bases). The V end lost 5 bases, the J end lost 2 bases, and 13 bases lay between the germline ends. The CDR3 is made up of 15 amino acids.

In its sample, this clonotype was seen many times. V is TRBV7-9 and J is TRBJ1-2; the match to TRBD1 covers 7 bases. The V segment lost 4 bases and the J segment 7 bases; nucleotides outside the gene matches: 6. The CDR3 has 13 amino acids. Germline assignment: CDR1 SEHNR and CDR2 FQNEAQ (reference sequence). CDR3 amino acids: CASSYTGAPGYTF. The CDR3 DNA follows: TGTGCCAGCAGCTATACAGGGGCACCTGGCTACACCTTC.

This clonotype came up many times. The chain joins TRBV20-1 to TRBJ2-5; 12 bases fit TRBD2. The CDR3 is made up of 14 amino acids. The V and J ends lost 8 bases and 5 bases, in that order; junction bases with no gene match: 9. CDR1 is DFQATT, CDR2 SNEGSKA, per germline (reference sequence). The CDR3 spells CSLLAGGRDETQYF. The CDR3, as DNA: TGCAGTCTACTAGCGGGGGGACGGGATGAGACCCAGTACTTC.

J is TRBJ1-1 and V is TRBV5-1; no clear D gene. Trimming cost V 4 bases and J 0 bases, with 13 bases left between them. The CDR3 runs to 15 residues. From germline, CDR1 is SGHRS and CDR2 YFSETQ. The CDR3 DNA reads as TGCGCCAGCAGCCCTGGATTAAACCTGAACACTGAAGCTTTCTTT. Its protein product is CASSPGLNLNTEAFF.

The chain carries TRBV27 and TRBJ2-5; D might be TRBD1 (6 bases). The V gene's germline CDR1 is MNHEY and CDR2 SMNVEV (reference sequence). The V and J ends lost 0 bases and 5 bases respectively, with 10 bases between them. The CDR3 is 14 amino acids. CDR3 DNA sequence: TGTGCCAGCAGTTTATCGGGGGCGCGGGAGACCCAGTACTTC. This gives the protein CASSLSGARETQYF.

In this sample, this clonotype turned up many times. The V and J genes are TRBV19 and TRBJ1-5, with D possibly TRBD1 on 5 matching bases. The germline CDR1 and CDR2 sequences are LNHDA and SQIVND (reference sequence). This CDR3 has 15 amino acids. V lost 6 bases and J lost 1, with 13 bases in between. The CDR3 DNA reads TGTGCCAGTAGGGGGTGGTCAGGGAGCAATCAGCCCCAGCATTTT. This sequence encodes CASRGWSGSNQPQHF.

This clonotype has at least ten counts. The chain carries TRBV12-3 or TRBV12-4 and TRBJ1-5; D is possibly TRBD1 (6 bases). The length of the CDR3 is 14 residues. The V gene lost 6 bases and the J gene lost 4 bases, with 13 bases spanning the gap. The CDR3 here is CASSPDSPNQPQHF. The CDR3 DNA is TGTGCCAGCAGCCCGGACAGCCCTAATCAGCCCCAGCATTTT.

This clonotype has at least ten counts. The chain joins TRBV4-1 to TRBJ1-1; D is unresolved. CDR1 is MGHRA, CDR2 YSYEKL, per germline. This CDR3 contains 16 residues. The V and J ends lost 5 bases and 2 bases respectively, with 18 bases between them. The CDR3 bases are TGCGCCAGCAGCTACGATCGGGTCAGGCGAAACACTGAAGCTTTCTTT. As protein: CASSYDRVRRNTEAFF.

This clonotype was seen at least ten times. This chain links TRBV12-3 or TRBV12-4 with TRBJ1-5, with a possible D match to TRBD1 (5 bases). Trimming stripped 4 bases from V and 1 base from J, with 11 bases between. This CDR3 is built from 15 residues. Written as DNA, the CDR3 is TGTGCCAGCAGTTCCGGGGAGGGGAGCAATCAGCCCCAGCATTTT. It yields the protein CASSSGEGSNQPQHF.

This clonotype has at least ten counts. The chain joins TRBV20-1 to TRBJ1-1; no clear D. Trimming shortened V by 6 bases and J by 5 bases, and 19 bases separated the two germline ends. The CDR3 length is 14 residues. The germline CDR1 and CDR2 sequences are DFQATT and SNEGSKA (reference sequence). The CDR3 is CSAPASELRTEAFF. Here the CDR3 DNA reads TGCAGTGCCCCGGCCTCGGAATTGCGGACTGAAGCTTTCTTT.

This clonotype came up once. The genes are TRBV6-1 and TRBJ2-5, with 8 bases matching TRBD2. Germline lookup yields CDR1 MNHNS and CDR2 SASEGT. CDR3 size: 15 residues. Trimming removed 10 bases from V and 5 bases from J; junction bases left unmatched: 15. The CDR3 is CATPGLENRMETQYF. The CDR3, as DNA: TGTGCCACCCCGGGACTAGAGAATAGAATGGAGACCCAGTACTTC.

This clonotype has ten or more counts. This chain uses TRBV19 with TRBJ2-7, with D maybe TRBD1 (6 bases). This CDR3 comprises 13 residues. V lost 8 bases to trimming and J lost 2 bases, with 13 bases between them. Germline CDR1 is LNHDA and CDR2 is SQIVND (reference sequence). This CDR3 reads CASQGPLAYEQYF. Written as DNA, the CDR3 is TGTGCCAGTCAGGGGCCTTTGGCCTACGAGCAGTACTTC. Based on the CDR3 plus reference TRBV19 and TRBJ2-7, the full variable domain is DGGITQSPKYLFRKEGQNVTLSCEQNLNHDAMYWYRQDPGQGLRLIYYSQIVNDFQKGDIAEGYSVSREKKESFPLTVTSAQKNPTAFYLCASQGPLAYEQYFGPGTRLTVT.

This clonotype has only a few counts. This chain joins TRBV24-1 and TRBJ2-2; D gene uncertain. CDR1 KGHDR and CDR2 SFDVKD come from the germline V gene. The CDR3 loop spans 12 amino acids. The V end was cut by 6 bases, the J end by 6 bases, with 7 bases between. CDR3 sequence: CATSRVPGELFF. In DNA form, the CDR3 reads TGTGCCACCAGTCGGGTCCCCGGGGAGCTGTTTTTT.

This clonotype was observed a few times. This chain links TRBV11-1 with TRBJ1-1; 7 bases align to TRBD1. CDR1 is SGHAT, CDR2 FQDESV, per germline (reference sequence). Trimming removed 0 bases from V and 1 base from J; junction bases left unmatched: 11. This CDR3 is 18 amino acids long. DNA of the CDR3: TGTGCCAGCAGCTTAGCGTTCACCAGGACAGGTGGGAACACTGAAGCTTTCTTT. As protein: CASSLAFTRTGGNTEAFF.

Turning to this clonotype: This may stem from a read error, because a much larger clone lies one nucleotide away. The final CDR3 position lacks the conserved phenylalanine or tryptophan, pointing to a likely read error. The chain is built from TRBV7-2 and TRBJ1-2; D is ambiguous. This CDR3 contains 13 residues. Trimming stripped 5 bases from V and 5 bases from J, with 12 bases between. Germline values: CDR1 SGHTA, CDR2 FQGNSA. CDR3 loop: CASSTREAYGYTY. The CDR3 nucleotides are TGTGCCAGCAGCACAAGGGAAGCGTATGGCTACACCTAC.

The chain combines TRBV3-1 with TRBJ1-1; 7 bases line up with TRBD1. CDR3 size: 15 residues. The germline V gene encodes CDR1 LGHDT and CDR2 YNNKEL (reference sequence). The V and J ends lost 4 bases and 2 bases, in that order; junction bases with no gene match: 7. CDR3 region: CASSPRDSHNTEAFF. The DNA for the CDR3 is TGTGCCAGCAGCCCAAGGGACAGCCACAACACTGAAGCTTTCTTT.

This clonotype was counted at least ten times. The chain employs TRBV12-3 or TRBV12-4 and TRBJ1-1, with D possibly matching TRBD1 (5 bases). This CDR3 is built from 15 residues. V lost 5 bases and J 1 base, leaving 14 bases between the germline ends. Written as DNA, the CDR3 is TGTGCCAGCAGTCATTCAGGGAGACGGAACACTGAAGCTTTCTTT. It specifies CASSHSGRRNTEAFF.

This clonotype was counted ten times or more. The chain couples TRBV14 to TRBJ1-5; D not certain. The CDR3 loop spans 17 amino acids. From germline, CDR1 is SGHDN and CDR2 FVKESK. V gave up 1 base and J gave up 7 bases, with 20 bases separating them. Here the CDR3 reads CASSQGVWAHLVQPQHF. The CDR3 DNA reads TGTGCCAGCAGCCAAGGTGTTTGGGCTCACCTGGTGCAGCCCCAGCATTTT.

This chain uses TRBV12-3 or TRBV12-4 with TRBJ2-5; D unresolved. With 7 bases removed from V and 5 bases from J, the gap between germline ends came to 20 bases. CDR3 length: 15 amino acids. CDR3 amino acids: CASTYSLAMEETQYF. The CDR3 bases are TGTGCCAGCACCTACTCTCTGGCGATGGAGGAGACCCAGTACTTC.

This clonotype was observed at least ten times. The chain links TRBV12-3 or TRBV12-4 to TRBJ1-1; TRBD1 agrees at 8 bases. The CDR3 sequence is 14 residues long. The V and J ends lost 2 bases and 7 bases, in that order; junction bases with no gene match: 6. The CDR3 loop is CASSLSRGHGEAFF. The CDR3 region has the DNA TGTGCCAGCAGTTTAAGCAGGGGGCATGGTGAAGCTTTCTTT.